These 8 T cell receptor beta chains were all obtained from the same sample, sequenced in a study of T cell repertoires in cytomegalovirus infection. TCRdb re-derived calls from the reads in MiXCR, one entry per CDR3 protein. This table has about 460,000 distinct CDR3 sequences, 10% to 12% appearing once. Sequencing input: PBMCs. Source of these receptors: a human donor in good health (CMV status not recorded). Some clones in this sample may be carry-over from other donors' samples.

This clonotype has at least ten counts. The chain joins TRBV7-2 to TRBJ1-2; weak D call: TRBD1 (5 bases). V was cut by 4 bases and J by 8 bases, with 17 bases left in between. The CDR3 is 14 residues long. Germline V gene data show CDR1 as SGHTA and CDR2 as FQGNSA. In DNA form, the CDR3 reads TGTGCCAGCAGCTCCGGACGGGGGGGTGGAGGCTACACCTTC. Its translation is CASSSGRGGGGYTF.

This clonotype was seen ten or more times. The chain links TRBV7-9 to TRBJ1-2, with no clear D. Germline CDR1 reads SEHNR; CDR2 reads FQNEAQ (reference sequence). CDR3 size: 16 residues. V was shortened by 5 bases and J by 7 bases, with 23 bases between the two germline ends. CDR3 protein: CASSHPPGVPTGGYTF. The CDR3, as DNA: TGTGCCAGCAGCCATCCCCCTGGGGTTCCAACGGGTGGCTACACCTTC.

This clonotype was seen at least ten times. The rearrangement joins TRBV2 to TRBJ2-3, with TRBD2 as a possible D gene (6 bases). Trimming took 2 bases from V and 2 from J, leaving 20 bases between them. Looked up from germline, CDR1 is SNHLY and CDR2 is FYNNEI. The CDR3 length is 18 residues. The CDR3 reads CASSETSWGLSATDTQYF. In DNA form, the CDR3 reads TGTGCCAGCAGTGAAACTAGCTGGGGACTTAGCGCCACAGATACGCAGTATTTT.

This clonotype occurred many times. The genes are TRBV19 and TRBJ1-2, with 9 bases that match TRBD1. The CDR3 totals 14 residues. Germline V lookup: CDR1 LNHDA, CDR2 SQIVND (reference sequence). Unmatched junction bases numbered 11, after V lost 7 bases and J lost 8 bases. The DNA for the CDR3 is TGTGCCAGTATACAGGACAGGGGCCCAGGAGGCTACACCTTC. It is translated as CASIQDRGPGGYTF.

This clonotype was seen many times. The J gene is TRBJ2-7, the V gene TRBV11-1, with D maybe TRBD2 (5 bases). The germline gives CDR1 SGHAT, CDR2 FQDESV (reference sequence). The germline V and J ends were trimmed by 5 bases and 4 bases, with 9 bases remaining between them. The CDR3 has 12 amino acids. CDR3 in DNA: TGTGCCAGCAGCCCAGCGGTATACGAGCAGTACTTC. Its protein is CASSPAVYEQYF.

V usage is TRBV9 and J usage is TRBJ1-3; the D is unclear. Trimming shortened V by 2 bases and J by 0 bases, and 6 bases separated the two germline ends. Germline V lookup: CDR1 SGDLS, CDR2 YYNGEE. CDR3 size: 14 residues. The CDR3 nucleotides are TGTGCCAGCAGCGTGTCGGACTCTGGAAACACCATATATTTT. Its protein is CASSVSDSGNTIYF.

There are a few counts of this clonotype. The rearrangement uses TRBV12-3 or TRBV12-4 and TRBJ2-1; D remains ambiguous. Trimming removed 3 bases from V and 2 bases from J, with 11 bases in between. The CDR3 is made up of 15 amino acids. The CDR3 sequence: CASSFGGSPYNEQFF. CDR3 in DNA: TGTGCCAGCAGTTTTGGCGGTTCGCCCTACAATGAGCAGTTCTTC.

As regards this clonotype: This may come from a read error, since a much larger clone is one base off. The chain has TRBV28 and TRBJ1-1, with D unresolved. Germline CDR1 is MDHEN and CDR2 is SYDVKM. The CDR3 spans 10 residues. V dropped 6 bases and J dropped 7 bases, with 6 bases sitting between them. This chain's CDR3 is CASSRLEAFF. Written as DNA, the CDR3 is TGTGCCAGCAGCCGACTTGAAGCTTTCTTT.